The following is a TCR beta chain sequence with its context. Antigen: not known. The entry originates in a study of T cells in tuberculosis. Study observations and caveats: GMM-specific TCRs were nearer to active tuberculosis alpha repertoires, suggesting expansion.

There are 14 residues in the CDR3. The germline gives CDR1 MNHNS, CDR2 SASEGT. The V gene lost 6 bases and the J gene lost 4 bases, with 13 bases spanning the gap. Clones were read by immunoSEQ multiplex PCR, and TCRdb kept only the in-frame ones, dropping some. The data contain just under 45,000 clones, about 95% of them singletons. The sequencing input was PBMCs. This TCR was sampled from a donor between 10 and 35 years old with latent tuberculosis or without tuberculosis infection. Some clones in this sample may be carry-over from other donors' samples. The chain employs TRBV6-1 and TRBJ1-3, with unresolved D. As DNA, the CDR3 is TGTGCCAGCAGCCAAACAGTTCTAGGAAACACCATATATTTT. This encodes CASSQTVLGNTIYF.